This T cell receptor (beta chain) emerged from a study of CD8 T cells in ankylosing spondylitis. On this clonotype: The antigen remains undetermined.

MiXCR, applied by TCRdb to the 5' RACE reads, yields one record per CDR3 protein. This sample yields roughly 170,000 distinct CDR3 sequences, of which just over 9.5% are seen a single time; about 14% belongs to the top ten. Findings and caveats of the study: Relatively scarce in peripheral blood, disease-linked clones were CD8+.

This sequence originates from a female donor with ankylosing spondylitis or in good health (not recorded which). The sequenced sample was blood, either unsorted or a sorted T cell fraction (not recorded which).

The CDR3 nucleotides are TGTGCCAGCAGTTACTCGGCCGGGGAGACTGAAGCTTTCTTT. This translates into CASSYSAGETEAFF. The J gene is TRBJ1-1, the V gene TRBV6-5, with unresolved D. In germline, CDR1 is MNHEY, CDR2 SVGAGI. Trimming removed 0 bases from V and 5 bases from J, with 10 bases in between. The CDR3 spans 14 residues.